A selection of T cell receptor beta chains follows, all from one sample in a study of blood T cell repertoires in COVID-19. Clones were read by immunoSEQ multiplex PCR, and TCRdb kept only the in-frame ones, dropping some. Of fewer than 350,000 clones listed, 80% to 95% are singletons. The sample comprised peripheral blood. Receptors originate from a woman aged 30 to 39 with COVID-19, enrolled during active disease. The CDR3 runs from the conserved cysteine through the conserved F or W. Each record gives: V gene, clone size, D gene, CDR3 length, J gene, CDR3 DNA, CDR3 protein. D genes are given only for firm matches. Where a row states a size, it is once, few, many or the class of an expanded clone; other rows omit it.

TRBV4-3	.	TRBD1	15	TRBJ1-6	TGCGCCAGCAGCCACGGGACAGGGAATAATTCACCCCTCCACTTT	CASSHGTGNNSPLHF
TRBV2	.	TRBD1	14	TRBJ1-2	TGTGCCAGCAGTTTACAGGGGGCCAACTATGGCTACACCTTC	CASSLQGANYGYTF
TRBV19	.	.	13	TRBJ1-6	TGTGCCAGTTGGGGGCAAGGCGATTCACCCCTCCACTTT	CASWGQGDSPLHF
TRBV2	.	TRBD1	15	TRBJ1-5	TGTGCCAGCAGGACCGGGACAGGGGTGCGTCAGCCCCAGCATTTT	CASRTGTGVRQPQHF
TRBV27	.	.	14	TRBJ1-5	TGTGCCAGCAGAACAGGGATGGGCAATCAGCCCCAGCATTTT	CASRTGMGNQPQHF
TRBV10-2	.	TRBD1	15	TRBJ1-6	TGCGCCAGCTACCGGGACAGGGACAATAATTCACCCCTCCACTTT	CASYRDRDNNSPLHF
TRBV4-1	once	.	14	TRBJ2-7	TGCGCCAGCAGCCCCGGCCAGACAGACTACGAGCAGTACTTC	CASSPGQTDYEQYF
TRBV29-1	.	.	14	TRBJ1-2	TGCAGCGTTGAAGATCCGCACCACTACTATGGCTACACCTTC	CSVEDPHHYYGYTF
TRBV7-2	.	.	15	TRBJ2-2	TGTGCCAGCAGGTCTAGGCCCGCGAACACCGGGGAGCTGTTTTTT	CASRSRPANTGELFF
TRBV4-2	.	TRBD1	16	TRBJ2-7	TGTGCCAGCAGCCTCCTGGGGGACAGGGGCGTCGACGAGCAGTACTTC	CASSLLGDRGVDEQYF
TRBV21-1	.	.	14	TRBJ1-4	TGTGCCAGCATCCCACACGGACAGGGTCCAAAACTGTTTTTT	CASIPHGQGPKLFF
TRBV20-1	.	TRBD1	11	TRBJ1-2	TGCAGTGCTGGACAGGGGGCGGGCTACACCTTC	CSAGQGAGYTF
TRBV5-4	.	.	15	TRBJ1-2	TGTGCCAGCAGCTTGGGTCAGGGACATGGAGATGGCTACACCTTC	CASSLGQGHGDGYTF
TRBV11-2	once	.	15	TRBJ2-1	TGTGCCAGCAGCTTAGCCGGCGGGAACTACAATGAGCAGTTCTTC	CASSLAGGNYNEQFF
TRBV2	.	.	13	TRBJ1-5	TGTGCCAGCAGGGCAGGGAGGATCCAGCCCCAGCATTTT	CASRAGRIQPQHF
TRBV5-1	.	.	15	TRBJ2-2	TGCGCCAGCAGCTTGGCGGGAGCAGGCACCGGGGAGCTGTTTTTT	CASSLAGAGTGELFF
TRBV28	once	.	16	TRBJ2-1	TGTGCCAGCACCCCTATAAGCGGGTACTCCTACAATGAGCAGTTCTTC	CASTPISGYSYNEQFF
TRBV7-6	once	TRBD2	19	TRBJ2-1	TGTGCCAGCAGCCCAGGTGCCGGGACTAGCGGTCCCTCCTACAATGAGCAGTTCTTC	CASSPGAGTSGPSYNEQFF
TRBV5-4	.	TRBD1	16	TRBJ1-3	TGTGCCAGCAGCCCCGGGACAGGTCGCTCTGGAAACACCATATATTTT	CASSPGTGRSGNTIYF
TRBV2	.	.	15	TRBJ2-5	TGTGCCAGCTATACCGGGACTGCCAAAGGCCGGACCCAGTACTTC	CASYTGTAKGRTQYF
TRBV5-1	.	.	14	TRBJ2-5	TGCGCCAGCAGCCCGGGTGGTGCTGATGAGACCCAGTACTTC	CASSPGGADETQYF
TRBV5-4	.	.	17	TRBJ2-3	TGTGCCAGCAGCGACTTAACCGGTACGGTCCCCACAGATACGCAGTATTTT	CASSDLTGTVPTDTQYF
TRBV4-1	.	.	12	TRBJ2-1	TGCGCCAGCAGCCAAGGGCGGGTTGAGCAGTTCTTC	CASSQGRVEQFF
TRBV7-3	.	TRBD2	16	TRBJ2-1	TGTGCCAGCAGCTTATCTGGCCTAGCGGTCTACAATGAGCAGTTCTTC	CASSLSGLAVYNEQFF
TRBV7-2	.	.	12	TRBJ2-3	TGTGCCAGCAGCTTAACTCCAGATACGCAGTATTTT	CASSLTPDTQYF
TRBV5-4	.	.	12	TRBJ2-7	TGTGCCAGCAGCTTCGACAGCTACGAGCAGTACTTC	CASSFDSYEQYF
TRBV28	.	TRBD1	15	TRBJ1-5	TGTGCCAGCAGTTTACTGGACAGGCCCAATCAGCCCCAGCATTTT	CASSLLDRPNQPQHF
TRBV6-5	.	TRBD1	14	TRBJ2-5	TGTGCCAGCACCCAGGGGGGACAGGGTGAGACCCAGTACTTC	CASTQGGQGETQYF
TRBV11-3	.	TRBD2	14	TRBJ2-7	TGTGCCAGCAGCTCGAGACTAGCGGGCTACGAGCAGTACTTC	CASSSRLAGYEQYF
TRBV9	.	.	15	TRBJ1-1	TGTGCCAGCAGCGTAGGTTGGGGAGGTAGCACTGAAGCTTTCTTT	CASSVGWGGSTEAFF
TRBV5-1	.	TRBD1	14	TRBJ1-2	TGCGCCAGCAGCTTGGGACAGGGGGCGGACGGCTACACCTTC	CASSLGQGADGYTF
TRBV24-1	.	TRBD2	14	TRBJ2-5	TGTGCCACCAGTGACCCGGGACTAGAGGAGACCCAGTACTTC	CATSDPGLEETQYF
TRBV7-9	once	.	11	TRBJ2-7	TGTGCCAGCAGCTTAAAGGGGGAGCAGTACTTC	CASSLKGEQYF